Below are 11 T cell receptor beta chains sequenced from a single sample in a study of blood T cell repertoires in COVID-19. Only in-frame clones appear in the TCRdb table, and some are missing; sequencing was by immunoSEQ multiplex PCR. The sample lists around 200,000 clones; less than 85% were seen once. The sample consisted of PBMCs or T cells enriched from blood (not recorded which). The receptor source for this set is a woman in her thirties who had recovered from COVID-19.

The V and J genes are TRBV5-1 and TRBJ2-3; 9 bases agree with TRBD2. The CDR3 is 14 residues long. The V and J ends lost 3 bases and 4 bases, in that order; junction bases with no gene match: 3. Germline V gives CDR1 SGHRS, CDR2 YFSETQ. The CDR3 DNA sequence: TGCGCCAGCAGCTCCGGCGGGGGGGCAGATACGCAGTATTTT. Residues: CASSSGGGADTQYF.

The chain employs TRBV5-6 and TRBJ1-4, with D possibly matching TRBD1 (5 bases). The CDR3 extends over 18 amino acids. CDR1 SGHDT and CDR2 YYEEEE come from the germline V gene. V was clipped by 4 bases and J by 6 bases, with 25 bases between them. CDR3 DNA: TGTGCCAGCAGCCCGATGGGACTCGTTTACTCTACCGATGAAAAACTGTTTTTT. Translation gives CASSPMGLVYSTDEKLFF.

V usage is TRBV15 and J usage is TRBJ1-5; D is possibly TRBD1 (6 bases). Per the germline V gene, CDR1 is LNHNV and CDR2 is YYDKDF (reference sequence). The CDR3 is made up of 18 amino acids. V gave up 0 bases and J gave up 6 bases, with 21 bases separating them. Here the CDR3 reads CATSRDGGHGQRGQPQHF. CDR3 nucleotide sequence: TGTGCCACCAGCAGAGATGGGGGACACGGACAGAGAGGTCAGCCCCAGCATTTT. The variable domain in full, completed from reference TRBV15 and TRBJ1-5, reads DAMVIQNPRYQVTQFGKPVTLSCSQTLNHNVMYWYQQKSSQAPKLLFHYYDKDFNNEADTPDNFQSRRPNTSFCFLDIRSPGLGDTAMYLCATSRDGGHGQRGQPQHFGDGTRLSIL.

This chain uses TRBV28 with TRBJ1-2; 7 bases line up with TRBD1. With 7 bases clipped from V and 0 bases from J, the junction kept 14 bases outside the gene matches. The CDR3 consists of 17 residues. Germline V gene lookup returns CDR1 MDHEN and CDR2 SYDVKM. The CDR3 sequence is CASNRGRPRYTNYGYTF. The CDR3, as DNA: TGTGCCAGCAACAGGGGCCGACCCCGTTACACTAACTATGGCTACACCTTC.

The chain carries TRBV6-7 and TRBJ2-2; the D is unclear. TRBV6-7 is sorted into the ORF group, with uncertain function. Deletions cut 2 bases from V and 3 bases from J, with 13 bases between. There are 16 residues in the CDR3. The CDR3 here is CASSYPPERHTGELFF. The CDR3 DNA sequence: TGTGCCAGCAGTTACCCGCCGGAGCGCCACACCGGGGAGCTGTTTTTT.

The chain joins TRBV12-3 or TRBV12-4 to TRBJ1-1; tentative D call: TRBD1 (5 bases). This CDR3 contains 10 residues. With 8 bases removed from V and 6 bases from J, the gap between germline ends came to 7 bases. The CDR3 here is CASRDSEAFF. Here the CDR3 DNA reads TGTGCCAGCCGGGACTCTGAAGCTTTCTTT.

The genes are TRBV12-3 or TRBV12-4 and TRBJ2-1; 8 bases are a match to TRBD1. CDR3 size: 12 residues. V lost 10 bases, J lost 13 bases, and 12 bases stayed unmatched. The CDR3 DNA reads as TGTGCCACCCAACCGGCAGGGGGCATACAGTTCTTC. Its protein is CATQPAGGIQFF.

V gene TRBV5-4 combines with J gene TRBJ1-4, with 12 bases identical to TRBD1. Trimming cost V 4 bases and J 8 bases; bases outside gene matches: 12. Germline values: CDR1 SGHNT, CDR2 YYREEE (reference sequence). The CDR3 is 17 residues long. CDR3 sequence: CASSSRDRGLINEKLFF. The CDR3 DNA reads TGTGCCAGCAGCAGCCGGGACAGGGGGCTCATAAACGAAAAACTGTTTTTT.

J is TRBJ2-2 and V is TRBV19; the match to TRBD1 covers 10 bases. CDR1 and CDR2 from the germline V gene are LNHDA and SQIVND (reference sequence). V shed 4 bases and J 7 bases; nucleotides not matched to a gene: 12. This CDR3 has 17 residues. The CDR3 loop reads CASSRTGTGVEDGELFF. CDR3 DNA: TGTGCCAGTAGTAGAACCGGGACAGGGGTTGAGGACGGGGAGCTGTTTTTT.

V usage is TRBV3-1 (or the pseudogene TRBV3-2) and J usage is TRBJ1-3; 7 positions match TRBD1. The V segment lost 4 bases and the J segment 3 bases; nucleotides outside the gene matches: 9. Germline V lookup: CDR1 LGHDT, CDR2 YNNKEL (reference sequence). The CDR3 loop spans 16 amino acids. For the CDR3, the DNA is TGTGCCAGCAGCCCCTACAGACAGGGAAATGGAAACACCATATATTTT. It translates to CASSPYRQGNGNTIYF.

The chain couples TRBV2 to TRBJ1-5, with 8 bases identical to TRBD1. V lost 7 bases to trimming and J lost 10 bases; unmatched junction nucleotides: 9. Germline V gives CDR1 SNHLY, CDR2 FYNNEI. This CDR3 spans 13 amino acids. CDR3 bases: TGTGCCAGCACGGACAGGGAAGTCAGTCCCCAGCATTTT. Its translation is CASTDREVSPQHF. The full variable domain, rest sourced from reference TRBV2 and TRBJ1-5, is EPEVTQTPSHQVTQMGQEVILRCVPISNHLYFYWYRQILGQKVEFLVSFYNNEISEKSEIFDDQFSVERPDGSNFTLKIRSTKLEDSAMYFCASTDREVSPQHFGDGTRLSIL.